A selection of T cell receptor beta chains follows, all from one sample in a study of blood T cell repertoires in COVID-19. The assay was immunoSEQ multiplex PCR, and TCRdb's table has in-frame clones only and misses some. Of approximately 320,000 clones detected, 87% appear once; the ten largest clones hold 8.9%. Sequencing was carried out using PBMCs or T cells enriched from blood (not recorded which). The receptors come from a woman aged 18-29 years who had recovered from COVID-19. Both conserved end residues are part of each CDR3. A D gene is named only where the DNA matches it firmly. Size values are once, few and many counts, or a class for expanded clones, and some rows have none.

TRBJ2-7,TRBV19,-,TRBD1,TGTGCCAGTAAAAGACAGGGAAGAAGGGAAGAGCAGTACTTC,CASKRQGRREEQYF
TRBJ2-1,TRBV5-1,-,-,TGCGCCAGCAGCATGAGGAGCGGCTCCTACAATGAGCAGTTCTTC,CASSMRSGSYNEQFF
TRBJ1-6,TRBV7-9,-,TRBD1,TGTGCCAGCAGCCAACTCGGACAGGGGGCCGGGTCACCCCTCCACTTT,CASSQLGQGAGSPLHF
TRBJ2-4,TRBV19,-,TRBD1,TGTGCCAGTAGTATAGATCAGGACCCCCAGGGGGAAAATCAGTACTTC,CASSIDQDPQGENQYF
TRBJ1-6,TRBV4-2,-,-,TGTGCCAGCAGCCAAGAAATTGAGTGGAGCTCCTATAATTCACCCCTCCACTTT,CASSQEIEWSSYNSPLHF
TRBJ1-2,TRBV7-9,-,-,TGTGCCAGCAGCTTACTTAATATTGGGGGCCATGGCTACACCTTC,CASSLLNIGGHGYTF
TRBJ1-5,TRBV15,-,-,TGTGCCACCAGCAGAGGAGGGACTTCTAATCAGCCCCAGCATTTT,CATSRGGTSNQPQHF
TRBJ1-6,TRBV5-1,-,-,TGCGCCAGCAGCTTGGCTCCAGCGGGCACCGATTCACCCCTCCACTTT,CASSLAPAGTDSPLHF
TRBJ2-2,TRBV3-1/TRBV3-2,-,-,TGTGCCAGCAGCTGGACAGCGAACACCGGGGAGCTGTTTTTT,CASSWTANTGELFF
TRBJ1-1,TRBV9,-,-,TGTGCCAGCAGCGCCCGACAAGGAGGATTGGTGAACACTGAAGCTTTCTTT,CASSARQGGLVNTEAFF
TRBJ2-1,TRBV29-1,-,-,TGCAGCTCCCTCGGGGGTACAGACTCCTACAATGAGCAGTTCTTC,CSSLGGTDSYNEQFF
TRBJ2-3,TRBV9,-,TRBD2,TGTGCCAGCAGCGTAGCGGGACTAGCGAGTGTAGATACGCAGTATTTT,CASSVAGLASVDTQYF
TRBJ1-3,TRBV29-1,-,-,TGCAGCGTTGTGACAAACTCTGGAAACACCATATATTTT,CSVVTNSGNTIYF
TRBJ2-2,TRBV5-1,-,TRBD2,TGCGCCAGCAGCTTGCGGGAGGGCCCGGTCGGGGAGCTGTTTTTT,CASSLREGPVGELFF
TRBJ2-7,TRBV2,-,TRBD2,TGTGCCAGCACCTACGAGCGGGAGGGCTACGAGCAGTACTTC,CASTYEREGYEQYF
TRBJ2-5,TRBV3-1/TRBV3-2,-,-,TGTGCCAGCAGTCCAACTATGACCCAAGAGACCCAGTACTTC,CASSPTMTQETQYF
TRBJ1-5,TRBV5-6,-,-,TGTGCCAGCAGCTCAACCCAGGGTTTACAGCCCCAGCATTTT,CASSSTQGLQPQHF
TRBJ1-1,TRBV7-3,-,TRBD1,TGTGCCAGCAGCTTAACAGGGGGCTTTAACACTGAAGCTTTCTTT,CASSLTGGFNTEAFF
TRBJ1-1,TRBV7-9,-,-,TGTGCCAGCAGCTTAGTCCAGAACACTGAAGCTTTCTTT,CASSLVQNTEAFF
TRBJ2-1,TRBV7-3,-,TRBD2,TGTGCCAGCAGCTTAATCCGGCGGGAGCGGAATGAGCAGTTCTTC,CASSLIRRERNEQFF
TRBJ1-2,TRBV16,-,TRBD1,TGTGCCAGCAGCCAATTCCCCGGGACAGGGGAAGATGGCTACACCTTC,CASSQFPGTGEDGYTF
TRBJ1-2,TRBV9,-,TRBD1,TGTGCCAGCAGCGTAGGAATCGGACAGGGGGACTATGGCTACACCTTC,CASSVGIGQGDYGYTF
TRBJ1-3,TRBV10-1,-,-,TGCGCCAGCAGTGAGTTCTACAGGGATACGGACACCATATATTTT,CASSEFYRDTDTIYF
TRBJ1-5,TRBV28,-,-,TGTGCCAGCAGCGCAACAAGAAATCAGCCCCAGCATTTT,CASSATRNQPQHF
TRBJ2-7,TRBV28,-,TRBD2,TGTGCCAGCAGGGGCGTACGACTAGCGGAATACGAGCAGTACTTC,CASRGVRLAEYEQYF
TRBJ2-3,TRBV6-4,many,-,TGTGCCAGCGCCAACCACTCTCCCACAGATACGCAGTATTTT,CASANHSPTDTQYF
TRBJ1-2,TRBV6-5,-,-,TGTGCCAGCAGCCTGGGGCAGGGCGTGCTTGGCTACACCTTC,CASSLGQGVLGYTF
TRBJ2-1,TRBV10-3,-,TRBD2,TGTGCCATCAGCGCCCAGAGCGGGAGAAGCAGTGAGCAGTTCTTC,CAISAQSGRSSEQFF
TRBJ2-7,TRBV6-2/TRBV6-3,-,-,TGTGCCAGCAGTTACTCGACAGTGACGGGACTTGCCTACGAGCAGTACTTC,CASSYSTVTGLAYEQYF
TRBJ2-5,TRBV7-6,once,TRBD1,TGTGCCAGCAGCGCTCGCCGGGACAGGAGATACCAAGAGACCCAGTACTTC,CASSARRDRRYQETQYF
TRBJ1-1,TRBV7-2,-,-,TGTGCCAGCAGCTTACAGGGGTTCGGTAACACTGAAGCTTTCTTT,CASSLQGFGNTEAFF
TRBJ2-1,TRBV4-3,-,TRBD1,TGCGCCAGCAGCTTAGAGATGACAGGGGTGAATGAGCAGTTCTTC,CASSLEMTGVNEQFF
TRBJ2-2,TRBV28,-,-,TGTGCCAGCAGTTTTCTCCGGGCCGGGGAGCTGTTTTTT,CASSFLRAGELFF
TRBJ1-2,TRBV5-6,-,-,TGTGCCAGCAGCATCAGGGACTATGGCTACACCTTC,CASSIRDYGYTF
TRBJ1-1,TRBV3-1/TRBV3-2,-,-,TGTGCCAGCAGCCAGTCGGCGGGACGGCCGAACACTGAAGCTTTCTTT,CASSQSAGRPNTEAFF
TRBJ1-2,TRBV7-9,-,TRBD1,TGTGCCAGCAGCCCTTTTGGTGCAGGGGGCGGCTATGGCTACACCTTC,CASSPFGAGGGYGYTF
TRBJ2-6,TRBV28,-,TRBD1,TGTGCCAGCAGATCACAGGGGGCTGGGTCTGGGGCCAACGTCCTGACTTTC,CASRSQGAGSGANVLTF
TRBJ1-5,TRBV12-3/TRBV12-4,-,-,TGTGCCAGCAGAACGACAGCCAATCAGCCCCAGCATTTT,CASRTTANQPQHF
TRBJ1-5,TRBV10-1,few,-,TGCGCCAGCAGTGAGACCCCGGACAATAGCAATCAGCCCCAGCATTTT,CASSETPDNSNQPQHF
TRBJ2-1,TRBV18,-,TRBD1,TGTGCCAGCTCACCGGCAGCCGGACAGGGCTGGGGTGAGCAGTTCTTC,CASSPAAGQGWGEQFF
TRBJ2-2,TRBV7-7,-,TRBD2,TGTGCCAGCAGCTTTAGCGGGGGGTCGAACACCGGGGAGCTGTTTTTT,CASSFSGGSNTGELFF
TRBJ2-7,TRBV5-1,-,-,TGCGCCAGCAGCTTGGCCGAGCGGCTAAGAGAGCAGTACTTC,CASSLAERLREQYF